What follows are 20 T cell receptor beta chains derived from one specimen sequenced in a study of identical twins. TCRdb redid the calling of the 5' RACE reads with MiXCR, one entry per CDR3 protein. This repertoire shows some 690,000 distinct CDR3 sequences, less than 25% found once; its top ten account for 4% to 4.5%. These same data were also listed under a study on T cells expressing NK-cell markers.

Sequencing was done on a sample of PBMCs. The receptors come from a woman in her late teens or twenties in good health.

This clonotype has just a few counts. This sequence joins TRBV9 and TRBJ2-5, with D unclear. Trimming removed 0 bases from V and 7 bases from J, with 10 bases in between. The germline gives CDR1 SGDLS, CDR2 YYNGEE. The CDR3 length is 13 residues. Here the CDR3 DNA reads TGTGCCAGCAGCGTAGGGCCCGACGGGACCCAGTACTTC. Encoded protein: CASSVGPDGTQYF. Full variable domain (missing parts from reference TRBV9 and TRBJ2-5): DSGVTQTPKHLITATGQRVTLRCSPRSGDLSVYWYQQSLDQGLQFLIQYYNGEERAKGNILERFSAQQFPDLHSELNLSSLELGDSALYFCASSVGPDGTQYFGPGTRLLVL.

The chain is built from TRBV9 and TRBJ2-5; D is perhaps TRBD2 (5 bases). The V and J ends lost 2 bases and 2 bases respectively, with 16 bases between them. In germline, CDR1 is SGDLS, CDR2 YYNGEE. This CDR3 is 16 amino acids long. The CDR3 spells CASSVTGLETQETQYF. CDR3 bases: TGTGCCAGCAGCGTTACCGGACTGGAGACTCAAGAGACCCAGTACTTC.

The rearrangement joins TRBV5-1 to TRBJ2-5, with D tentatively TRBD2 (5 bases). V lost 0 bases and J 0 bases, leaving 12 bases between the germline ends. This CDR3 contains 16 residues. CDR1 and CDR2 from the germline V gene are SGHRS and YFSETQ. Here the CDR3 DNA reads TGCGCCAGCAGCTTGGGGGAGTGGTCGTACCAAGAGACCCAGTACTTC. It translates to CASSLGEWSYQETQYF. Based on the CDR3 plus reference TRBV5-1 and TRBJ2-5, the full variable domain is KAGVTQTPRYLIKTRGQQVTLSCSPISGHRSVSWYQQTPGQGLQFLFEYFSETQRNKGNFPGRFSGRQFSNSRSEMNVSTLELGDSALYLCASSLGEWSYQETQYFGPGTRLLVL.

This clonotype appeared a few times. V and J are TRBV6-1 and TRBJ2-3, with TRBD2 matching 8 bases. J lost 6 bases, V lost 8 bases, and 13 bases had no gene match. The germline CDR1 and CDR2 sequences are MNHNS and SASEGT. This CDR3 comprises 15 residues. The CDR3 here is CASRSPGRGGDTQYF. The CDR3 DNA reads TGTGCCAGCCGATCCCCGGGACGGGGGGGTGATACGCAGTATTTT.

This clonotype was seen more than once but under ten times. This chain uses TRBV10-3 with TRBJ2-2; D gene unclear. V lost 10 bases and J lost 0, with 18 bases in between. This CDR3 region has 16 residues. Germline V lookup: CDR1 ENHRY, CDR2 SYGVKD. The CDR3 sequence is CATQERRLSNTGELFF. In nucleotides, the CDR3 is TGTGCCACCCAGGAGAGGCGCCTCTCGAACACCGGGGAGCTGTTTTTT.

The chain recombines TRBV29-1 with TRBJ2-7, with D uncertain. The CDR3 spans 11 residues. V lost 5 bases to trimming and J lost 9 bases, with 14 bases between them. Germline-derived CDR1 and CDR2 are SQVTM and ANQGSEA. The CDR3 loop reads CSVLSLAVQYF. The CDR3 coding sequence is TGCAGCGTTTTAAGTCTGGCGGTGCAGTACTTC.

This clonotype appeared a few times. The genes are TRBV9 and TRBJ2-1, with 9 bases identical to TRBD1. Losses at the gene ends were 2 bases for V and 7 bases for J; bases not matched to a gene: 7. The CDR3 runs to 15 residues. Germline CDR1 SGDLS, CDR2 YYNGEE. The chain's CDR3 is CASSVPGTGFNEQFF. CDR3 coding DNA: TGTGCCAGCAGCGTCCCCGGGACAGGGTTTAATGAGCAGTTCTTC.

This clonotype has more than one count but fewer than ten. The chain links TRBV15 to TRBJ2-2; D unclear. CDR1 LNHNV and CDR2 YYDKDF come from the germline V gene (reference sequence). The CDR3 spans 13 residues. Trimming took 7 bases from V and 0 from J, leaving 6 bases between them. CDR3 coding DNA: TGTGCCACCAACACCGCGAACACCGGGGAGCTGTTTTTT. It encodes CATNTANTGELFF.

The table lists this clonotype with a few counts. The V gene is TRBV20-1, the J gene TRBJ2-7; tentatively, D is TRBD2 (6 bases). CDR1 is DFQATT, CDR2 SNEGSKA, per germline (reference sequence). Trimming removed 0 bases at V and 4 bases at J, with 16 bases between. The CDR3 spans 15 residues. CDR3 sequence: CSAREGLAGRYEQYF. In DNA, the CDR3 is TGCAGTGCTAGAGAAGGCTTGGCGGGGAGGTACGAGCAGTACTTC.

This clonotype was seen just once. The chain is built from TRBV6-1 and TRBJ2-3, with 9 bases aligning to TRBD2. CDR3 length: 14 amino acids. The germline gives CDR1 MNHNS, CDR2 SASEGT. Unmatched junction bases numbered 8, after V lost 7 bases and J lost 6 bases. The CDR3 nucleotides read TGTGCCAGCAACCGCGGGGGGGCCTGGGATACGCAGTATTTT. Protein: CASNRGGAWDTQYF.

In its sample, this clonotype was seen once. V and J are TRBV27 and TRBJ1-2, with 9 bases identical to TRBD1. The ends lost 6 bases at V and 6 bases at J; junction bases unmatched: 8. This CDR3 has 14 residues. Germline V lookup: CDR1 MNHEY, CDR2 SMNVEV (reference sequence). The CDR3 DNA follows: TGTGCCAGCAGACTCACAGGGGGCATTAATGGCTACACCTTC. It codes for CASRLTGGINGYTF.

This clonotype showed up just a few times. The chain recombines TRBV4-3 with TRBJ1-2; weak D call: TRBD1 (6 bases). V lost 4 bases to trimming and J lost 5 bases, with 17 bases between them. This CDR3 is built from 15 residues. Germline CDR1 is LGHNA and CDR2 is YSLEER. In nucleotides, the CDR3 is TGCGCCAGCAGCCCAATAGTATCAGGGGAGTATGGCTACACCTTC. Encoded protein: CASSPIVSGEYGYTF.

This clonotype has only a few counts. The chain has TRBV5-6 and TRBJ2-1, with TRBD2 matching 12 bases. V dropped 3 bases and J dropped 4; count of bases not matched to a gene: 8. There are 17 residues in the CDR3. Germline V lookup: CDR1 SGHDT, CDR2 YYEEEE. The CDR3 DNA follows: TGTGCCAGCAGCTCCCTCCGGACTAGCGGGGTTTACAATGAGCAGTTCTTC. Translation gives CASSSLRTSGVYNEQFF.

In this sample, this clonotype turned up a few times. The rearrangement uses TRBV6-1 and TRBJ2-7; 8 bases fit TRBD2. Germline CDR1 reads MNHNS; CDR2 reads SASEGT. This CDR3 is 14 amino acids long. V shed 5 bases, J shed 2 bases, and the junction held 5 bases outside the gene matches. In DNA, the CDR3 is TGTGCCAGCAGTCCACCGGGAGGGACCTACGAGCAGTACTTC. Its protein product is CASSPPGGTYEQYF.

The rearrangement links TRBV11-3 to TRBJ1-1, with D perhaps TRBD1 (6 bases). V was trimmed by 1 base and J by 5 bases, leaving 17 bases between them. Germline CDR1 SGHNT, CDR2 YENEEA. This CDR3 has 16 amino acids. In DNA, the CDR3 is TGTGCCAGCAGCTTAGTCTCTCCGTACAGGGTGACTGAAGCTTTCTTT. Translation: CASSLVSPYRVTEAFF.

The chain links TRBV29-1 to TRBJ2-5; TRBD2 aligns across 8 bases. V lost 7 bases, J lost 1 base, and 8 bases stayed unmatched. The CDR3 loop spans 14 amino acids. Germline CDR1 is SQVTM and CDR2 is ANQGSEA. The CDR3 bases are TGCAGCGCCCTGAGTCGGGGGGGCCAAGAGACCCAGTACTTC. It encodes CSALSRGGQETQYF.

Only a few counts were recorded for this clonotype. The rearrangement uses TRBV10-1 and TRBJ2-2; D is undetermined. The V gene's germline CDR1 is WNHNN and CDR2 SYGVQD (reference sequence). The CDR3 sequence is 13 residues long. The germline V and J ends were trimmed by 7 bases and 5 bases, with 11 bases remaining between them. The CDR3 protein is CASTPDQTGELFF. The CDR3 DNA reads TGCGCCAGCACCCCGGACCAGACCGGGGAGCTGTTTTTT.

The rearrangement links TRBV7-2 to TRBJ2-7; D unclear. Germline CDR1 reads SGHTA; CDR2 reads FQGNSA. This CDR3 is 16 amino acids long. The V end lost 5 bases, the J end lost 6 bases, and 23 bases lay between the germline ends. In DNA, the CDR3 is TGTGCCAGCAGCCCGATCGACCGAACGCCCCTCTCCGAGCAGTACTTC. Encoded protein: CASSPIDRTPLSEQYF. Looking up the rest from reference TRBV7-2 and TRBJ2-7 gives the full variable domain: GAGVSQSPSNKVTEKGKDVELRCDPISGHTALYWYRQSLGQGLEFLIYFQGNSAPDKSGLPSDRFSAERTGGSVSTLTIQRTQQEDSAVYLCASSPIDRTPLSEQYFGPGTRLTVT.

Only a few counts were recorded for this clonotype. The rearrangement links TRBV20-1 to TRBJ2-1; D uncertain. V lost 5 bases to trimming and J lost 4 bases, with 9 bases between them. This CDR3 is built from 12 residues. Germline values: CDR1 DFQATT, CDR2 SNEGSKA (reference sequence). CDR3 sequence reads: CSAVDSYNEQFF. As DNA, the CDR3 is TGCAGTGCTGTAGACTCTTACAATGAGCAGTTCTTC.

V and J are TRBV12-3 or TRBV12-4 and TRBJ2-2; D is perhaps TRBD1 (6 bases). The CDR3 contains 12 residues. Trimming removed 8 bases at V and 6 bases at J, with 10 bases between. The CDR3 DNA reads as TGTGCCAGCCTACAGGGAGCCGGGGAGCTGTTTTTT. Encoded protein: CASLQGAGELFF.